What follows describes a single T cell receptor beta chain. This sample is part of a study of CD8 T cells in Susac syndrome. Study-level information: Among the Susac syndrome patients sequenced, five or six had active disease and about eight were in remission.

Peripheral blood CD8+ and CD4+ T cells were profiled by TCR beta sequencing. Definite or probable Susac syndrome was diagnosed using recently defined diagnostic criteria. After extraction with the RNeasy kit, about 0.5 to 1 ug of the RNA was reverse transcribed using random hexamers. The immunoSEQ assay covered 54 Vbeta and 13 Jbeta segments for CDR3. TCRdb processed the immunoSEQ multiplex PCR reads anew with MiXCR; each CDR3 protein has one entry. The table includes about 180,000 distinct CDR3 sequences, roughly 94% detected once. This CDR3 region has 15 residues. Germline loops: CDR1 GTSNPN, CDR2 SVGIG (reference sequence). V shed 5 bases and J shed 4 bases, with 18 bases lying between them.

Sequences were obtained from CD4+ T cells from PBMCs. The clonotype was recovered from a human donor with Susac syndrome. The chain recombines TRBV30 with TRBJ1-5; a possible D gene is TRBD1 (5 bases). As DNA, the CDR3 is TGTGCCTGGGCCAAAACGGGGGTTAGAAATCAGCCCCAGCATTTT. This gives the protein CAWAKTGVRNQPQHF. The full variable domain, its missing parts supplied by reference TRBV30 and TRBJ1-5, is SQTIHQWPATLVQPVGSPLSLECTVEGTSNPNLYWYRQAAGRGLQLLFYSVGIGQISSEVPQNLSASRPQDRQFILSSKKLLLSDSGFYLCAWAKTGVRNQPQHFGDGTRLSIL.